This is a list of T cell receptor beta chains from one sample in a study of cytotoxic CD8 clonotypes in ibrutinib-treated CLL. Profiled with immunoSEQ multiplex PCR; TCRdb holds only in-frame clones, not every one. The sample lists 25,000 to 30,000 clones; roughly 62% were seen once. This material consisted of PBMCs, taken before ibrutinib treatment. These receptors originate from a human donor with chronic lymphocytic leukemia. CDR3s include the opening cysteine and the closing phenylalanine or tryptophan. The D gene is left open where the match is weak. A row's size may be missing; if present it is once, few, many or a size class.

size,V,D,J,DNA,CDR3
few,TRBV28,TRBD1,TRBJ2-1,TGTGCCAGCAGACCCGGGACAGGTGACTACAATGAGCAGTTCTTC,CASRPGTGDYNEQFF
few,TRBV5-1,.,TRBJ2-7,TGCGCCAGCGGGATAGGGATGAACGAGCAGTACTTC,CASGIGMNEQYF
.,TRBV18,.,TRBJ2-2,TGTGCCAGCTCACCACGGGGCTGGGAGCTGTTTTTT,CASSPRGWELFF
.,TRBV5-1,.,TRBJ1-2,TGCGCCAGCAGCCCGGGATATAACTATGGCTACACCTTC,CASSPGYNYGYTF
few,TRBV6-5,TRBD1,TRBJ1-2,TGTGCCAGCAGTTCGACAGGGTACTATGGCTACACCTTC,CASSSTGYYGYTF
.,TRBV10-2,.,TRBJ2-7,TGCGCCAGCAGTGATTCGGCCTACGAGCAGTACTTC,CASSDSAYEQYF
.,TRBV7-8,TRBD1,TRBJ2-3,TGTGCCAGCAGCTCGGGACAGTACAAGGATACGCAGTATTTT,CASSSGQYKDTQYF
.,TRBV19,.,TRBJ1-2,TGTGCCAGTTCCTGGGGGTCAGGGTCAAACTATGGCTACACCTTC,CASSWGSGSNYGYTF
few,TRBV10-3,TRBD1,TRBJ2-1,TGTGCCATCAGGGACAGGGAAGGCATCGATGAGCAGTTCTTC,CAIRDREGIDEQFF
.,TRBV6-5,TRBD1,TRBJ1-2,TGTGCCACGAAGACAGGGTTGCACTATGGCTACACCTTC,CATKTGLHYGYTF
.,TRBV6-1,.,TRBJ1-1,TGTGCCAGCAGTGGGGGGGGAGGCGACACTGAAGCTTTCTTT,CASSGGGGDTEAFF
.,TRBV4-1,.,TRBJ2-1,TGCGCCAGCAGCCAACTTCTCCTAAGCTCCTACAATGAGCAGTTCTTC,CASSQLLLSSYNEQFF
.,TRBV9,.,TRBJ1-2,TGTGCCAGCAGCGCTCAACAGGGATCAACTGGCTATGGCTACACCTTC,CASSAQQGSTGYGYTF
.,TRBV9,.,TRBJ1-3,TGTGCCAGCAGCCTCAGGGACGCCCGCGTTTCCGCCATATATTTT,CASSLRDARVSAIYF
.,TRBV7-9,TRBD2,TRBJ2-2,TGTGCCAGCAGGTTTGGACTAGCGGGAGATGTCGGGGAGCTGTTTTTT,CASRFGLAGDVGELFF
.,TRBV5-4,.,TRBJ2-2,TGTGCCAGCAGTTTAGGGGGAAGTGAGCTGTTTTTT,CASSLGGSELFF
.,TRBV5-1,.,TRBJ2-3,TGCGCCAGCAGCTTGGGAGGGGAGGCGGATACGCAGTATTTT,CASSLGGEADTQYF
.,TRBV5-1,.,TRBJ2-3,TGCGCCAGCAGCTTGTCGGGGGTCACAGATACGCAGTATTTT,CASSLSGVTDTQYF
.,TRBV18,.,TRBJ2-7,TGTGCCAGCTCACCAAGCAGGGACACTGAGCAGTACTTC,CASSPSRDTEQYF
.,TRBV10-3,.,TRBJ2-7,TGTGCCATCAGTGGGACATCTACCTACGAGCAGTACTTC,CAISGTSTYEQYF
.,TRBV20-1,.,TRBJ1-6,TGCAGTGCTAGAGGGGAGGGAACCCTCCACTTT,CSARGEGTLHF
.,TRBV4-1,.,TRBJ1-1,TGCGCCAGCAGCCGAGACTTGGGGCACACTGAAGCTTTCTTT,CASSRDLGHTEAFF
.,TRBV7-9,.,TRBJ2-7,TGTGCCAGCAGACTTGACCAGCACTCCTACGAGCAGTACTTC,CASRLDQHSYEQYF
.,TRBV25-1,TRBD1,TRBJ1-1,TGTGCCAGCAGTGCCCCGGACAGGGCCGTTGAAGCTTTCTTT,CASSAPDRAVEAFF
.,TRBV30,.,TRBJ1-3,TGTGCCTGGAGCCGGGGTGGATCTGGAAACACCATATATTTT,CAWSRGGSGNTIYF
.,TRBV9,.,TRBJ1-2,TGTGCCAGCAGCGTAGCTGCAAGCTATGGCTACACCTTC,CASSVAASYGYTF
few,TRBV5-1,TRBD1,TRBJ1-2,TGCGCCAGCAGCTTGGCCACAGGGGGCGCCCGGGGCTACACCTTC,CASSLATGGARGYTF
.,TRBV11-2,.,TRBJ2-7,TGTGCCAGCAGGATTCACCATGGATCCTACGAGCAGTACTTC,CASRIHHGSYEQYF
.,TRBV13,TRBD1,TRBJ1-1,TGTGCCAGCAGCTTAGTAGGGGGCAGGCTCACCCCGAACACTGAAGCTTTCTTT,CASSLVGGRLTPNTEAFF
.,TRBV19,TRBD1,TRBJ1-2,TGTGCCAGTAGTATCCTCCCCCAGGGGGGAAACTATGGCTACACCTTC,CASSILPQGGNYGYTF
.,TRBV7-9,.,TRBJ2-2,TGTGCCAGCAGCTTAGTTCCCGGGGAGCTGTTTTTT,CASSLVPGELFF
.,TRBV2,.,TRBJ2-7,TGTGCCAGCATGGCAGACGAATCCTACGAGCAGTACTTC,CASMADESYEQYF
.,TRBV19,.,TRBJ1-5,TGTGCCAGTAGTATGGTTCAGGGCAGCAATCAGCCCCAGCATTTT,CASSMVQGSNQPQHF
.,TRBV18,.,TRBJ2-2,TGTGCCAGCTCACCGCTGACACTTGACACCGGGGAGCTGTTTTTT,CASSPLTLDTGELFF
once,TRBV2,TRBD1,TRBJ2-5,TGTGCCAGCAGTGGTGGGAGGACAGGGGGAGCGGGGACCCAGTACTTC,CASSGGRTGGAGTQYF
.,TRBV6-1,.,TRBJ1-3,TGTGCCAGCAGTGAAGACGGGGGGGCAGGAAACACCATATATTTT,CASSEDGGAGNTIYF
once,TRBV27,TRBD2,TRBJ2-6,TGTGCCAGCAGTTTAATGGGGGGGACTGGGGCCAACGTCCTGACTTTC,CASSLMGGTGANVLTF
.,TRBV9,.,TRBJ1-1,TGTGCTACACGGAGCACTGAAGCTTTCTTT,CATRSTEAFF
.,TRBV4-1,.,TRBJ2-3,TGCGCCAGCAGCCTCGCCACTTCGGATACGCAGTATTTT,CASSLATSDTQYF
.,TRBV11-3,TRBD1,TRBJ1-1,TGTGCCAGCAGCCCAGGACAGGGGAGTACTGAAGCTTTCTTT,CASSPGQGSTEAFF
.,TRBV19,TRBD1,TRBJ2-3,TGTGCCATCTCACAGGGGGGTGGCACAGATACGCAGTATTTT,CAISQGGGTDTQYF
once,TRBV19,.,TRBJ2-5,TGTGCCAGCAAGGGCTTAGGAGAGACCCAGTACTTC,CASKGLGETQYF
few,TRBV18,.,TRBJ2-3,TGTGCCAGCTCACCACCTTCAGGCTTCAGGGCAGATACGCAGTATTTT,CASSPPSGFRADTQYF
.,TRBV19,TRBD2,TRBJ2-5,TGTGCCAGTAGTATAGGACTAGCACGAATCTTGGAGACCCAGTACTTC,CASSIGLARILETQYF
.,TRBV5-6,.,TRBJ2-1,TGTGCCAGCAGCGAGACAGCCCGGCCCTACAATGAGCAGTTCTTC,CASSETARPYNEQFF
.,TRBV7-8,.,TRBJ2-4,TGTGCCAGCAGCTCGGGCCAAAGACTAGCCAAAAACATTCAGTACTTC,CASSSGQRLAKNIQYF
.,TRBV7-9,.,TRBJ2-7,TGTGCCAGCACTCGGACAAGCTCCTACGAGCAGTACTTC,CASTRTSSYEQYF
few,TRBV14,.,TRBJ1-2,TGTGCCAGCAGCCCCGTTACACTTGGCTACACCTTC,CASSPVTLGYTF
.,TRBV11-2,.,TRBJ1-2,TGTGCCAGCAGCCAAGACCCTGGGGGAAAGGACAACTATGGCTACACCTTC,CASSQDPGGKDNYGYTF
few,TRBV18,.,TRBJ1-2,TGTGCCAGCTCACCAGAATCACTCGCTAACTATGGCTACACCTTC,CASSPESLANYGYTF
.,TRBV5-1,.,TRBJ2-1,TGCGCCAGCAGCTTGGGCCCCGGGACCCAAATGAATGAGCAGTTCTTC,CASSLGPGTQMNEQFF
.,TRBV10-1,.,TRBJ2-3,TGCGCCAGCAGTGCCCAGGGGAACCCCACAGATACGCAGTATTTT,CASSAQGNPTDTQYF
.,TRBV5-1,TRBD1,TRBJ1-1,TGCGCCAGCAGCTTGCAGGGGGCCGGGGGGTACACTGAAGCTTTCTTT,CASSLQGAGGYTEAFF